This T cell receptor beta chain was sequenced in a study of shared clonotypes between healthy human individuals. Study-level findings and limits: What rarefaction showed was incomplete sorted-subset sequencing despite large depth. All-four-donor shared clonotypes had higher generation probabilities than non-shared clonotypes did.

Regarding this clone: Its antigen remains unknown.

Genomic DNA (from each subset) was split evenly across several immunoSEQ plates. Around 30,000 T cell genomes (roughly 0.2 ug DNA) went into each sorted-subset replicate. Method: immunoSEQ multiplex PCR; TCRdb's copy keeps in-frame clones and lacks some. Among more than 2,000,000 clones listed, about 92% were seen once. The material sequenced was naive CD4+ T cells sorted from blood. The subset is: CD45RA+ positively selected. The clonotype was recovered from a man younger than 30 in good health.

Here the CDR3 DNA reads TGTGCCAGCAGCCCAGCGACAGGGTGGGCCACTGAAGCTTTCTTT. It specifies CASSPATGWATEAFF. This chain links TRBV7-2 with TRBJ1-1; 7 positions match TRBD1. This CDR3 has 15 residues. The trim removed 5 bases at V and 4 bases at J, leaving 10 bases unmatched. Germline V gives CDR1 SGHTA, CDR2 FQGNSA.